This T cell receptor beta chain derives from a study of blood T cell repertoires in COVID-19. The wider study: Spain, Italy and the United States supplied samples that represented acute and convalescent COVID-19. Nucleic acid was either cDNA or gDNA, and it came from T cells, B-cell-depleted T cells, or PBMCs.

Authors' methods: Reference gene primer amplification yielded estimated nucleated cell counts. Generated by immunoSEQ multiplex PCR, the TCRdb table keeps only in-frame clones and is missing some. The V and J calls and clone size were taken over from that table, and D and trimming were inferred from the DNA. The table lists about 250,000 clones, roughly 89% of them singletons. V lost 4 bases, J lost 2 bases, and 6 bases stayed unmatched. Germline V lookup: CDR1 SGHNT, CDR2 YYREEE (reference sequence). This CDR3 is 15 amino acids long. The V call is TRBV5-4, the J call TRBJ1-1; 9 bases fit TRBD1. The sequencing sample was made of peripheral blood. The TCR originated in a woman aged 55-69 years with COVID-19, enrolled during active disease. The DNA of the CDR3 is TGTGCCAGCAGCCTCCCACAGGGGGCTAACACTGAAGCTTTCTTT. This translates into CASSLPQGANTEAFF.